Presented here are 26 T cell receptor beta chains from one specimen sequenced in a study of T cells in Graves' hyperthyroidism and ophthalmopathy. RNA transcripts served as the template for amplifying TCR beta CDR3 regions. HTBI primers were employed in a first-round RT-PCR of the TCR CDR3. TCRdb passed the multiplex PCR reads through MiXCR, listing each CDR3 protein once. The sample carries 550,000 to 700,000 distinct CDR3 sequences, 46% recorded once. Sequenced sample: peripheral blood or thyroid tissue (not recorded which). The receptors were gathered from an adult woman with Graves' disease, either hyperthyroidism or ophthalmopathy (not recorded which).

This chain connects TRBV25-1 to TRBJ1-3; 9 nucleotides align to TRBD1. The CDR3 consists of 14 residues. The ends lost 6 bases at V and 8 bases at J; junction bases unmatched: 8. Germline CDR1 is MGHDK and CDR2 is SYGVNS. The CDR3 protein is CASRPGQGWDTIYF. CDR3 nucleotide sequence: TGTGCCAGCAGGCCGGGACAGGGTTGGGACACCATATATTTT.

The chain couples TRBV29-1 to TRBJ1-1, with D possibly being TRBD1 (6 bases). Germline CDR1 SQVTM, CDR2 ANQGSEA. The CDR3 runs to 10 residues. Trimming left V 8 bases short and J 5 bases short, with 9 bases between. The CDR3 is CSRGGTEAFF. CDR3 nucleotides: TGCAGCAGAGGGGGGACTGAAGCTTTCTTT.

This clonotype was seen repeatedly, ten times or more. This sequence joins TRBV6-6 and TRBJ1-1; D possibly corresponds to TRBD1 (6 bases). CDR1 is MNHNY, CDR2 SVGAGI, per germline (reference sequence). Trimming left V 8 bases short and J 4 bases short, with 20 bases between. The CDR3 contains 15 residues. The CDR3: CASQGTNPFVTEAFF. CDR3 DNA: TGTGCCAGCCAGGGGACAAACCCTTTTGTCACTGAAGCTTTCTTT.

This clonotype occurred many times. V is TRBV11-3 and J is TRBJ2-5; D perhaps matches TRBD1 (6 bases). The CDR3 extends over 14 amino acids. V was pared by 5 bases and J by 4 bases, with 14 bases between. The germline CDR1 and CDR2 sequences are SGHNT and YENEEA. CDR3 sequence (DNA): TGTGCCAGCAGCCCGACAGGAACTCCAGAGACCCAGTACTTC. Translated: CASSPTGTPETQYF. Supplemented by reference TRBV11-3 and TRBJ2-5, the full variable domain reads EAGVVQSPRYKIIEKKQPVAFWCNPISGHNTLYWYLQNLGQGPELLIRYENEEAVDDSQLPKDRFSAERLKGVDSTLKIQPAELGDSAVYLCASSPTGTPETQYFGPGTRLLVL.

This clonotype was recorded a few times. V is TRBV20-1 and J is TRBJ2-5, with TRBD2 matching 7 bases. CDR3 length equals 15 residues. V lost 1 base and J lost 5; bases outside the gene matches: 10. The V gene's germline CDR1 is DFQATT and CDR2 SNEGSKA (reference sequence). The CDR3 loop is CSARGPQREGETQYF. CDR3 nucleotide sequence: TGCAGTGCTAGAGGACCTCAGAGGGAGGGGGAGACCCAGTACTTC.

This clonotype was picked up many times. V is TRBV11-1 and J is TRBJ2-6; 9 bases agree with TRBD1. Germline CDR1 is SGHAT and CDR2 is FQDESV (reference sequence). The CDR3 contains 17 residues. Trimming at V came to 5 bases and at J to 2 bases, leaving 7 bases not matched to a gene. The CDR3 sequence is CASSSRDREAGANVLTF. The CDR3 DNA is TGTGCCAGCAGCAGCCGGGACAGGGAGGCTGGGGCCAACGTCCTGACTTTC.

There are a few counts of this clonotype. The chain combines TRBV20-1 with TRBJ1-1, with D possibly matching TRBD1 (5 bases). Germline lookup yields CDR1 DFQATT and CDR2 SNEGSKA (reference sequence). Trimming pared 6 bases from V and 6 bases from J, leaving 20 bases between. The CDR3 runs to 14 residues. CDR3 DNA: TGCAGTGCCAGCAGGCCGACAGAGTCTTCTGAAGCTTTCTTT. It specifies CSASRPTESSEAFF.

In this sample, this clonotype turned up many times. The V call is TRBV2, the J call TRBJ2-7; D possibly uses TRBD1 or TRBD2 (5 bases each). This CDR3 has 13 amino acids. CDR1 and CDR2 from the germline V gene are SNHLY and FYNNEI. V was clipped by 4 bases and J by 6 bases, with 13 bases between them. In DNA form, the CDR3 reads TGTGCCAGCAGTGCCGGGGCAGGGACCGAGCAGTACTTC. Protein sequence: CASSAGAGTEQYF.

The V gene is TRBV7-6, the J gene TRBJ1-1; possibly TRBD1 for D (6 bases). Trimming left V 5 bases short and J 4 bases short, with 17 bases between. CDR3 size: 15 residues. Germline V gene sequence: CDR1 SGHVS, CDR2 FNYEAQ. The CDR3 protein is CASSTSVGGVTEAFF. CDR3 nucleotide sequence: TGTGCCAGCAGCACCTCTGTAGGGGGGGTCACTGAAGCTTTCTTT.

This clonotype was observed many times. V is TRBV20-1 and J is TRBJ1-4, with D hard to call. Germline CDR1 and CDR2: DFQATT and SNEGSKA (reference sequence). The CDR3 is made up of 14 amino acids. V was pared by 0 bases and J by 6 bases, with 11 bases between. The CDR3 DNA reads as TGCAGTGCTAGAGATCGAATCGGGTATGAAAAACTGTTTTTT. Protein product: CSARDRIGYEKLFF.

This clonotype showed up many times. The gene calls are TRBV7-6 and TRBJ2-7; D gene unclear. V was trimmed by 3 bases and J by 4 bases, leaving 19 bases between them. The CDR3 length is 16 residues. Germline V CDR1 and CDR2: SGHVS, FNYEAQ. CDR3 nucleotides: TGTGCCAGCAGCTTGCACCCCGGGCCCCAAACTTACGAGCAGTACTTC. It specifies CASSLHPGPQTYEQYF.

With regard to this clonotype: This could be a read error, since a much larger clone is one nucleotide away. The genes are TRBV11-1 and TRBJ2-7; the match to TRBD1 covers 8 bases. This CDR3 spans 15 amino acids. Germline V CDR1 and CDR2: SGHAT, FQDESV (reference sequence). The CDR3 spells CASSLQAGAGGLLTF. The CDR3 DNA reads TGTGCCAGCAGCTTGCAAGCCGGGGCAGGGGGCCTCCTTACCTTC.

This chain links TRBV4-1 with TRBJ2-7, with a tentative D call TRBD2 (6 bases). V was trimmed by 2 bases and J by 4 bases, leaving 15 bases between them. The CDR3 has 15 amino acids. The germline V gene encodes CDR1 MGHRA and CDR2 YSYEKL. CDR3 protein: CASSQSGLPPYEQYF. In DNA form, the CDR3 reads TGCGCCAGCAGCCAATCCGGACTACCTCCATACGAGCAGTACTTC.

The chain carries TRBV9 and TRBJ1-5; D is uncertain. The CDR3 covers 16 residues. V was cut by 4 bases and J by 0 bases, with 14 bases left in between. The germline V gene has CDR1 SGDLS and CDR2 YYNGEE. This CDR3 is CASSQTSLNSNQPQHF. As DNA, the CDR3 is TGTGCCAGCAGCCAGACTAGTCTAAATAGCAATCAGCCCCAGCATTTT.

V usage is TRBV25-1 and J usage is TRBJ2-7, with a possible D match to TRBD2 (5 bases). Trimming removed 7 bases from V and 7 bases from J, with 14 bases in between. This CDR3 is built from 12 residues. Germline lookup yields CDR1 MGHDK and CDR2 SYGVNS. The CDR3 DNA reads TGTGCCAGCAAAATCGGTGGCGGGGAGCAGTACTTC. Amino acid sequence: CASKIGGGEQYF.

The chain recombines TRBV20-1 with TRBJ2-7; D is undetermined. Deletions cut 8 bases from V and 0 bases from J, with 11 bases between. CDR1 and CDR2 from the germline V gene are DFQATT and SNEGSKA (reference sequence). CDR3 length: 12 amino acids. The CDR3 DNA reads as TGCAGTTTGGGCAGAAGCTCCTACGAGCAGTACTTC. It codes for CSLGRSSYEQYF.

V usage is TRBV25-1 and J usage is TRBJ1-4, with a weak D call TRBD1 (5 bases). CDR1 MGHDK and CDR2 SYGVNS come from the germline V gene. This CDR3 is built from 16 residues. Trimming removed 2 bases from V and 3 bases from J, with 13 bases in between. Written as DNA, the CDR3 is TGTGCCAGCAGTGAACCCGGCGGCAGGGCTAATGAAAAACTGTTTTTT. Translation gives CASSEPGGRANEKLFF.

This clonotype was found many times. At one end, the junction sequence differs from germline, possibly due to a read error. This rearrangement joins TRBV29-1 to TRBJ1-3; D gene ambiguous. Looked up from germline, CDR1 is SQVTM and CDR2 is ANQGSEA. CDR3 length: 11 amino acids. CDR3 loop: CSAATAETAHF. CDR3 DNA: TGCAGCGCCGCAACGGCAGAGACGGCCCATTTT.

The V gene is TRBV7-2, the J gene TRBJ1-5; the D is unclear. The germline gives CDR1 SGHTA, CDR2 FQGNSA. The CDR3 covers 14 residues. V dropped 5 bases and J dropped 0 bases, with 8 bases sitting between them. The CDR3 region has the DNA TGTGCCAGCAGCCCTACAGTTAGCAATCAGCCCCAGCATTTT. Protein product: CASSPTVSNQPQHF. Based on the CDR3 plus reference TRBV7-2 and TRBJ1-5, the full variable domain is GAGVSQSPSNKVTEKGKDVELRCDPISGHTALYWYRQSLGQGLEFLIYFQGNSAPDKSGLPSDRFSAERTGGSVSTLTIQRTQQEDSAVYLCASSPTVSNQPQHFGDGTRLSIL.

This chain uses TRBV29-1 with TRBJ2-7, with D maybe TRBD2 (5 bases). The CDR3 extends over 12 amino acids. Trimming pared 3 bases from V and 2 bases from J, leaving 8 bases between. Germline CDR1 is SQVTM and CDR2 is ANQGSEA. This chain's CDR3 is CSVDSGTYEQYF. CDR3 nucleotide sequence: TGCAGCGTTGATTCGGGAACCTACGAGCAGTACTTC.

V is TRBV2 and J is TRBJ1-1, with D unclear. Between the trimmed V and J ends, which lost 8 bases and 1 base, there was a span of 17 bases. In germline, CDR1 is SNHLY, CDR2 FYNNEI. CDR3 length: 15 residues. CDR3 loop: CASCQSQSPNTEAFF. For the CDR3, the DNA is TGTGCCAGCTGTCAATCGCAGAGTCCGAACACTGAAGCTTTCTTT.

The genes are TRBV24-1 and TRBJ2-5; D gene uncertain. This CDR3 contains 15 residues. Germline V lookup: CDR1 KGHDR, CDR2 SFDVKD. V dropped 4 bases and J dropped 1 base, with 12 bases sitting between them. The CDR3 DNA reads as TGTGCCACCAGTGACTCTAGGAGAGCCCAAGAGACCCAGTACTTC. Translating gives CATSDSRRAQETQYF.

This clonotype was found a few times. The gene calls are TRBV14 and TRBJ2-7; 10 nucleotides match TRBD2. The germline V gene has CDR1 SGHDN and CDR2 FVKESK. The CDR3 extends over 22 amino acids. The ends lost 0 bases at V and 0 bases at J; junction bases unmatched: 20. The CDR3 is CASSQEVVFSGLAAMSSYEQYF. The CDR3 nucleotides read TGTGCCAGCAGCCAAGAAGTGGTTTTCTCCGGACTAGCGGCCATGAGCTCCTACGAGCAGTACTTC.

The chain couples TRBV29-1 to TRBJ1-1, with 7 bases aligning to TRBD1. The CDR3 runs to 15 residues. Per the germline V gene, CDR1 is SQVTM and CDR2 is ANQGSEA. V lost 7 bases and J lost 3; bases outside the gene matches: 14. In DNA, the CDR3 is TGCAGCGCCCGGGCTACCGGGACAGTGGACACTGAAGCTTTCTTT. The encoded protein is CSARATGTVDTEAFF. Full variable domain (missing parts from reference TRBV29-1 and TRBJ1-1): SAVISQKPSRDICQRGTSLTIQCQVDSQVTMMFWYRQQPGQSLTLIATANQGSEATYESGFVIDKFPISRPNLTFSTLTVSNMSPEDSSIYLCSARATGTVDTEAFFGQGTRLTVV.

The chain has TRBV11-2 and TRBJ2-7; 8 bases fit TRBD1. The V segment lost 2 bases and the J segment 2 bases; nucleotides outside the gene matches: 5. The CDR3 loop spans 15 amino acids. The germline CDR1 and CDR2 sequences are SGHAT and FQNNGV. CDR3 DNA: TGTGCCAGCAGCTTACGGACAGGGAGCACCTACGAGCAGTACTTC. Translated: CASSLRTGSTYEQYF.

The V and J genes are TRBV5-4 and TRBJ2-5; TRBD1 matches at 9 bases. CDR3 size: 15 residues. Trimming removed 4 bases from V and 1 base from J; junction bases left unmatched: 5. CDR1 is SGHNT and CDR2 is YYREEE in the germline V gene (reference sequence). This CDR3 is CASSRQGEGQETQYF. CDR3 coding DNA: TGTGCCAGCAGCCGACAGGGGGAAGGCCAAGAGACCCAGTACTTC.